This T cell receptor (beta chain) was sequenced in a study of shared clonotypes between healthy human individuals. The V end was cut by 1 base, the J end by 1 base, with 13 bases between. Germline CDR1 MGHRA, CDR2 YSYEKL. This CDR3 has 16 amino acids. Each sorted subset replicate got 200 ng genomic DNA, 30,000 or so genomes. Assay used: immunoSEQ multiplex PCR; TCRdb lists only in-frame clones, some missing. The sample consists of some 2,000,000 clones, over 85% of them appearing once. Naive CD8 populations comprised CD45RO-negative cells positively selected for CCR7, excluding terminally differentiated effector memory CD45RA+ cells.

This sequence originates from a man younger than 35 in good health. This chain uses TRBV4-1 with TRBJ1-2; no clear D. Sequencing was done on a sample of naive CD8+ T cells sorted from blood. The CDR3 nucleotides read TGCGCCAGCAGCCAAGCCCTAGTGGGCTATAACTATGGCTACACCTTC. This encodes CASSQALVGYNYGYTF.